Presented here are 22 T cell receptor beta chains from one specimen sequenced in a study of PD-1 blockade in classical Hodgkin lymphoma. Time point indicated: cycle 4 day 1 (C4D1), after more than five weeks of nivolumab. Exposure to brentuximab vedotin varied, and each patient had relapsed following autologous stem cell transplantation. From thawed PBMCs, magnetic negative selection was used to isolate the CD8+ T cells. Here immunoSEQ multiplex PCR was the method, and the copy in TCRdb shows in-frame clones only, minus some. This sample carries fewer than 4,000 clones, around four fifths of them seen once, and the ten largest clones take 28%. Here the sequenced sample was CD8+ T cells from blood, taken before the fourth cycle of nivolumab. Receptors were obtained from a human donor with classical Hodgkin lymphoma.

The J gene is TRBJ1-1, the V gene TRBV7-8, with 8 bases that match TRBD1. Germline V lookup: CDR1 SGHVS, CDR2 FQNEAQ. The CDR3 has 16 residues. J was trimmed by 0 bases and V by 5 bases; bases with no gene match: 8. The CDR3 DNA reads TGTGCCAGCAGCGACCGGGACAGGAACTTGAACACTGAAGCTTTCTTT. Translated, it gives CASSDRDRNLNTEAFF. Using reference TRBV7-8 and TRBJ1-1 for the parts outside the CDR3, the full variable domain is GAGVSQSPRYKVAKRGQDVALRCDPISGHVSLFWYQQALGQGPEFLTYFQNEAQLDKSGLPSDRFFAERPEGSVSTLKIQRTQQEDSAVYLCASSDRDRNLNTEAFFGQGTRLTVV.

The chain recombines TRBV7-6 with TRBJ2-1, with a weak D call TRBD1 (6 bases). There are 14 residues in the CDR3. Germline values: CDR1 SGHVS, CDR2 FNYEAQ. The V end was cut by 5 bases, the J end by 5 bases, with 13 bases between. CDR3 sequence: CASSEYRVNNEQFF. CDR3 coding DNA: TGTGCCAGCAGCGAATACAGGGTAAACAATGAGCAGTTCTTC.

This clone was picked up a small number of times. J is TRBJ1-2 and V is TRBV6-1; D gene unclear. The CDR3 covers 14 residues. Germline values: CDR1 MNHNS, CDR2 SASEGT. V was clipped by 5 bases and J by 4 bases, with 14 bases between them. The CDR3 DNA follows: TGTGCCAGCAGTTCCTTCCAGGTGGCCTATGGCTACACCTTC. As protein: CASSSFQVAYGYTF.

This chain links TRBV19 with TRBJ2-4, with 10 bases identical to TRBD2. The CDR3 sequence is 14 residues long. Germline V CDR1 and CDR2: LNHDA, SQIVND (reference sequence). V lost 4 bases to trimming and J lost 6 bases; unmatched junction nucleotides: 3. The CDR3, as DNA: TGTGCCAGTAGTAGCAGGACTAGCGGAAACATTCAGTACTTC. Amino acid sequence: CASSSRTSGNIQYF.

This clone was observed once. J is TRBJ2-5 and V is TRBV14; 10 bases agree with TRBD2. After removal of 0 bases from V and 5 bases from J, the junction contained 15 bases not matched to a gene. There are 19 residues in the CDR3. CDR1 is SGHDN and CDR2 is FVKESK in the germline V gene. CDR3 region: CASSQDEKRLAGARETQYF. The DNA for the CDR3 is TGTGCCAGCAGCCAAGATGAAAAAAGGCTAGCGGGAGCTCGGGAGACCCAGTACTTC.

The chain uses TRBV7-9 and TRBJ2-3; D call uncertain. V lost 3 bases to trimming and J lost 0 bases, with 7 bases between them. Per germline, CDR1 SEHNR and CDR2 FQNEAQ (reference sequence). CDR3 length equals 14 residues. In DNA, the CDR3 is TGTGCCAGCAGCTTCGACCCAAGCACAGATACGCAGTATTTT. Its translation is CASSFDPSTDTQYF.

V usage is TRBV19 and J usage is TRBJ2-5; D is uncertain. This CDR3 has 14 amino acids. Germline V CDR1 and CDR2: LNHDA, SQIVND (reference sequence). V shed 5 bases and J shed 5 bases, with 15 bases lying between them. The CDR3 DNA follows: TGTGCCAGTAGTTTTTGGGCCTTTAGGGAGACCCAGTACTTC. Amino acid sequence: CASSFWAFRETQYF.

This clone showed up just once. The CDR3 nucleotides are TGTGCCAGCTATATGGGCCTCTCTGGAAACACCATATATTTT. This codes for CASYMGLSGNTIYF. The genes are TRBV2 and TRBJ1-3; D is ambiguous. The V gene's germline CDR1 is SNHLY and CDR2 FYNNEI. The CDR3 consists of 14 residues. V was cut by 8 bases and J by 0 bases, with 11 bases left in between.

The gene calls are TRBV9 and TRBJ2-5; D possibly matches TRBD1 or TRBD2 (5 bases each). V gave up 0 bases and J gave up 5 bases, with 11 bases separating them. This CDR3 is 14 amino acids long. The germline CDR1 and CDR2 sequences are SGDLS and YYNGEE. The CDR3 nucleotides read TGTGCCAGCAGCGTAGCGTCAGGGACCGAGACCCAGTACTTC. It translates to CASSVASGTETQYF.

The gene calls are TRBV28 and TRBJ2-1; 8 positions match TRBD1. The germline V gene encodes CDR1 MDHEN and CDR2 SYDVKM. This CDR3 has 14 amino acids. The V segment lost 7 bases and the J segment 7 bases; nucleotides outside the gene matches: 9. The CDR3: CASIRQGLWNEQFF. The CDR3 region has the DNA TGTGCCAGCATTAGACAGGGGTTGTGGAATGAGCAGTTCTTC.

The V call is TRBV7-8, the J call TRBJ2-7; 7 positions match TRBD2. This CDR3 has 14 residues. Germline CDR1 reads SGHVS; CDR2 reads FQNEAQ. V lost 4 bases, J lost 7 bases, and 10 bases stayed unmatched. CDR3: CASSSRGEAREQYF. DNA of the CDR3: TGTGCCAGCAGCTCCCGGGGGGAGGCCCGGGAGCAGTACTTC.

The rearrangement uses TRBV27 and TRBJ2-7; D is unresolved. Trimming removed 3 bases from V and 0 bases from J, with 6 bases in between. CDR3 length: 13 residues. Germline V gene data show CDR1 as MNHEY and CDR2 as SMNVEV (reference sequence). This CDR3 is CASSFTSSYEQYF. CDR3 in DNA: TGTGCCAGCAGTTTTACAAGCTCCTACGAGCAGTACTTC.

The V and J genes are TRBV4-1 and TRBJ1-1; D gene unclear. Trimming removed 1 base from V and 0 bases from J, with 6 bases in between. This CDR3 is 14 amino acids long. The germline V gene has CDR1 MGHRA and CDR2 YSYEKL. The CDR3 DNA reads TGCGCCAGCAGCCAAGGAGGGCTGAACACTGAAGCTTTCTTT. Its protein is CASSQGGLNTEAFF.

V is TRBV5-1 and J is TRBJ2-2; TRBD2 matches at 12 bases. V shed 1 base and J 5 bases; nucleotides not matched to a gene: 6. The CDR3 is 17 residues long. Germline V gene sequence: CDR1 SGHRS, CDR2 YFSETQ. This chain's CDR3 is CASSLTSGGYKTGELFF. DNA for the CDR3: TGCGCCAGCAGCTTGACTAGCGGGGGGTACAAGACCGGGGAGCTGTTTTTT.

This chain connects TRBV15 to TRBJ2-1; 10 nucleotides align to TRBD2. The J segment lost 10 bases and the V segment lost 6 bases, leaving 6 bases of the junction unmatched. The CDR3 has 13 residues. The V gene's germline CDR1 is LNHNV and CDR2 YYDKDF (reference sequence). The CDR3 is CATRILAGREQFF. The CDR3 region has the DNA TGTGCCACCAGAATACTAGCGGGGCGCGAGCAGTTCTTC.

The rearrangement links TRBV6-6 to TRBJ2-7; the match to TRBD2 covers 7 bases. The CDR3 spans 15 residues. Losses at the gene ends were 0 bases for V and 3 bases for J; bases not matched to a gene: 5. Germline V gives CDR1 MNHNY, CDR2 SVGAGI (reference sequence). CDR3 protein: CASSYSGGSYYEQYF. Here the CDR3 DNA reads TGTGCCAGCAGTTACTCGGGAGGGAGTTACTACGAGCAGTACTTC.

The V call is TRBV4-2, the J call TRBJ1-5; TRBD1 agrees at 7 bases. The germline gives CDR1 LGHNA, CDR2 YNFKEQ. The CDR3 extends over 15 amino acids. V lost 2 bases and J lost 6; bases outside the gene matches: 7. The CDR3 here is CASSQSAGGAQPQHF. The CDR3 bases are TGTGCCAGCAGCCAATCTGCAGGGGGGGCTCAGCCCCAGCATTTT.

The chain couples TRBV7-2 to TRBJ2-3; 7 bases map to TRBD2. CDR1 is SGHTA and CDR2 is FQGNSA in the germline V gene. V shed 3 bases and J 0 bases; nucleotides not matched to a gene: 9. The CDR3 totals 17 residues. CDR3 region: CASSFTRTSISTDTQYF. The CDR3 bases are TGTGCCAGCAGCTTCACGAGGACTAGTATAAGCACAGATACGCAGTATTTT.

This chain joins TRBV6-5 and TRBJ1-5; weak D call: TRBD1 (5 bases). The CDR3 sequence is 14 residues long. Per the germline V gene, CDR1 is MNHEY and CDR2 is SVGAGI. Trimming stripped 7 bases from V and 6 bases from J, with 16 bases between. The CDR3 loop is CASKQRGEGQPQHF. CDR3 nucleotide sequence: TGTGCCAGCAAACAGAGGGGAGAAGGTCAGCCCCAGCATTTT.

This clone has a single count. Other nucleotide sequences in the sample specify the same CDR3. The chain combines TRBV7-9 with TRBJ2-2, with 12 positions matching TRBD2. V shed 5 bases, J shed 0 bases, and the junction held 4 bases outside the gene matches. The CDR3 consists of 17 residues. Germline V gene data show CDR1 as SEHNR and CDR2 as FQNEAQ (reference sequence). CDR3 DNA: TGTGCCAGCAGCCTGGGACTAGCGGGTGCGAACACCGGGGAGCTGTTTTTT. This sequence encodes CASSLGLAGANTGELFF.

The V call is TRBV29-1, the J call TRBJ2-7; TRBD1 aligns across 9 bases. Germline V gene sequence: CDR1 SQVTM, CDR2 ANQGSEA. Trimming cost V 1 base and J 3 bases; bases outside gene matches: 10. The CDR3 runs 16 residues. CDR3 sequence (DNA): TGCAGCGTTGAAGTCCCGGGACAGGGTAGGAACTACGAGCAGTACTTC. Translating gives CSVEVPGQGRNYEQYF.

The J gene is TRBJ2-7, the V gene TRBV30; 12 nucleotides line up with TRBD2. In germline, CDR1 is GTSNPN, CDR2 SVGIG (reference sequence). The CDR3 totals 14 residues. Germline trimming cut 3 bases from V and 2 bases from J; bases unmatched to any gene: 2. CDR3 protein: CAWSLAGGAYEQYF. CDR3 nucleotides: TGTGCCTGGAGCCTAGCGGGGGGGGCCTACGAGCAGTACTTC. Variable domain in full (rest from reference TRBV30 and TRBJ2-7): SQTIHQWPATLVQPVGSPLSLECTVEGTSNPNLYWYRQAAGRGLQLLFYSVGIGQISSEVPQNLSASRPQDRQFILSSKKLLLSDSGFYLCAWSLAGGAYEQYFGPGTRLTVT.